This T cell receptor (beta chain) appears in the sequencing data of a study of lymphopenia after photon versus proton radiotherapy. Regarding the study as a whole: Survival link was tested only in deceased patients; proton benefit remains a possibility. Post-nadir diversity loss with photons came from oligoclonal expansion, particularly CD8+ Temra cells.

The CDR3 totals 14 residues. CDR1 SGHRS and CDR2 YFSETQ come from the germline V gene. Trimming removed 0 bases at V and 2 bases at J, with 8 bases between. To note about this clone: The antigen remains undetermined.

This table comes from immunoSEQ multiplex PCR, and its TCRdb copy is limited to in-frame clones, with some not included. This table has almost 30,000 clones, about 83% appearing once. The TCR originated in a woman aged 55-70 years with cholangiocarcinoma. Some clones in this sample may be carry-over from other donors' samples. The source was peripheral blood, collected from a patient treated with proton-based radiotherapy. V usage is TRBV5-1 and J usage is TRBJ1-2; D unresolved. This CDR3 is CASSLGDLNYGYTF. The CDR3 coding sequence is TGCGCCAGCAGCTTGGGAGACCTCAACTATGGCTACACCTTC.